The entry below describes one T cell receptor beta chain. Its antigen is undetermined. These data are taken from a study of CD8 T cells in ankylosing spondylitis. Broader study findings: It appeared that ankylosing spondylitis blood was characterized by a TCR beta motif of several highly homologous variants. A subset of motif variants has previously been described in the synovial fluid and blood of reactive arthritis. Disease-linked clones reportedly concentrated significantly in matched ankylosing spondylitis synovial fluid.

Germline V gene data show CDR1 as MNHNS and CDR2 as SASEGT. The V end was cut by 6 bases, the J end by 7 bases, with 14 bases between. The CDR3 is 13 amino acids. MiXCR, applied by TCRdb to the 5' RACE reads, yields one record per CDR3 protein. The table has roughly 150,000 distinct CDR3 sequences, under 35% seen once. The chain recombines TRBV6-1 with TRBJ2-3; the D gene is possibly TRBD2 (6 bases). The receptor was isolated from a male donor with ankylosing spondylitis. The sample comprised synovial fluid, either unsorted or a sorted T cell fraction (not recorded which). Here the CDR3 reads CASRPGGVYTQYF. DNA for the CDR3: TGTGCCAGCAGACCTGGCGGGGTATATACGCAGTATTTT.